This T cell receptor beta chain appears in the sequencing data of a study of blood T cell repertoires in COVID-19. As for the study in general: COVID-19 samples collected from the United States, Italy and Spain covered acute and convalescent phases.

Between the trimmed V and J ends, which lost 5 bases and 3 bases, there was a span of 17 bases. CDR1 is SGHVS, CDR2 FQNEAQ, per germline. CDR3 length: 15 residues. Per the authors' pipeline: By means of reference gene primer amplification, nucleated cell counts were estimated. TCRdb's copy holds only in-frame clones and misses some; the assay was immunoSEQ multiplex PCR. The V and J calls and the clone size are those of that table, but D and trimming were determined from the DNA. The sample consists of 220,000 or so clones, around 88% of them appearing once. Recovered status in Cohort 3 required two negative PCRs, clearance, or symptom resolution. This clone has only one observation.

Source material: PBMCs or T cells enriched from blood (not recorded which). This receptor was taken from a woman aged 45-65 years who had recovered from COVID-19. V gene TRBV7-8 combines with J gene TRBJ2-7; the D gene is possibly TRBD1 (7 bases). This CDR3 reads CASSPTTGRRYEQYF. The CDR3 region has the DNA TGTGCCAGCAGCCCCACGACAGGGAGGCGCTACGAGCAGTACTTC. Drawing the rest from reference TRBV7-8 and TRBJ2-7, the complete variable domain is GAGVSQSPRYKVAKRGQDVALRCDPISGHVSLFWYQQALGQGPEFLTYFQNEAQLDKSGLPSDRFFAERPEGSVSTLKIQRTQQEDSAVYLCASSPTTGRRYEQYFGPGTRLTVT.